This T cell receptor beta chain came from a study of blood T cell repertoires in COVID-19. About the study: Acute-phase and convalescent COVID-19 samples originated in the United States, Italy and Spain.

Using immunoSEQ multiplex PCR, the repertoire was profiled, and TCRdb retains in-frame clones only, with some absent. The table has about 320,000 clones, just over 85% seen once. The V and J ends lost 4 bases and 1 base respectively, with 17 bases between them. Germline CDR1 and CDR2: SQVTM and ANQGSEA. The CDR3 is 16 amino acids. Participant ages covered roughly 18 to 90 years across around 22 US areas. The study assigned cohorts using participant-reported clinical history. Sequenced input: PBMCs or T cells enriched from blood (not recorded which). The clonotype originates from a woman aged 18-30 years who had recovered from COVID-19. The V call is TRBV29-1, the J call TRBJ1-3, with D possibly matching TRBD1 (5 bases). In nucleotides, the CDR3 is TGCAGCGTTGGGGCAGGGAAATCATTTTCTGGAAACACCATATATTTT. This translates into CSVGAGKSFSGNTIYF.